One sample yielded the 31 T cell receptor beta chains listed below, sequenced in a study of OX40 agonist ivuxolimab in advanced cancers. Using immunoSEQ multiplex PCR, the repertoire was profiled, and TCRdb retains in-frame clones only, with some absent. The table has about 86,000 clones, more than 80% seen once. The material was CD4+ or CD8+ T cells sorted from blood, obtained in a trial of the OX40 agonist ivuxolimab. Every receptor here comes from an adult with an advanced solid tumor such as melanoma, head and neck, liver or kidney cancer.

The genes are TRBV7-3 and TRBJ2-5; D gene unclear. The end of the DNA is better explained by TRBJ2-7, so the J call may be wrong. Looked up from germline, CDR1 is SGHTA and CDR2 is FQGTGA. This CDR3 has 12 residues. The CDR3 sequence is CASSLDGSEQYF. The CDR3 DNA is TGTGCCAGCAGCTTAGATGGGTCCGAGCAGTACTTC.

The rearrangement links TRBV2 to TRBJ2-1; 12 bases fit TRBD2. This CDR3 has 16 amino acids. After removal of 4 bases from V and 2 bases from J, the junction contained 3 bases not matched to a gene. The germline V gene encodes CDR1 SNHLY and CDR2 FYNNEI. CDR3 DNA sequence: TGTGCCAGCAGTGGTGGACTAGCGGGGCCCTACAATGAGCAGTTCTTC. Residues: CASSGGLAGPYNEQFF.

The chain carries TRBV19 and TRBJ1-1; a weak D match, TRBD1 (6 bases). This CDR3 is built from 17 residues. CDR1 and CDR2 from the germline V gene are LNHDA and SQIVND (reference sequence). Deletions cut 3 bases from V and 3 bases from J, with 20 bases between. CDR3 bases: TGTGCCAGTAGTATGGACGACAGGCCTCGGTTGGACACTGAAGCTTTCTTT. Protein: CASSMDDRPRLDTEAFF.

The chain has TRBV30 and TRBJ1-4; TRBD1 is a possible D gene (6 bases). CDR3 length equals 13 residues. Per the germline V gene, CDR1 is GTSNPN and CDR2 is SVGIG (reference sequence). Trimming took 3 bases from V and 8 from J, leaving 13 bases between them. The CDR3 loop is CAWSPRGREKLFF. CDR3 coding DNA: TGTGCCTGGAGCCCCAGGGGCCGGGAAAAACTGTTTTTT.

This clone was counted a single time. The rearrangement links TRBV6-5 to TRBJ2-7, with D perhaps matching TRBD2 (6 bases). The V gene's germline CDR1 is MNHEY and CDR2 SVGAGI. V lost 6 bases to trimming and J lost 0 bases, with 12 bases between them. This CDR3 has 14 residues. The CDR3: CASSVAASSYEQYF. The CDR3 DNA reads TGTGCCAGCAGCGTAGCGGCAAGCTCCTACGAGCAGTACTTC.

V and J are TRBV5-1 and TRBJ1-4, with no clear D. V was clipped by 4 bases and J by 0 bases, with 7 bases between them. The length of the CDR3 is 14 residues. Germline CDR1 and CDR2: SGHRS and YFSETQ. CDR3: CASSLGTTNEKLFF. In DNA form, the CDR3 reads TGCGCCAGCAGCCTCGGGACAACTAATGAAAAACTGTTTTTT.

This chain uses TRBV6-6 with TRBJ1-1; D gene uncertain. V was shortened by 5 bases and J by 0 bases, with 10 bases between the two germline ends. Per the germline V gene, CDR1 is MNHNY and CDR2 is SVGAGI (reference sequence). The CDR3 runs 14 residues. In DNA form, the CDR3 reads TGTGCCAGCAGTGACTTGCAGCTGAACACTGAAGCTTTCTTT. Translating it yields CASSDLQLNTEAFF.

The CDR3 loop is CASSGESSYEQYF. CDR3 bases: TGTGCCAGCAGCGGGGAGAGCTCCTACGAGCAGTACTTC. J is TRBJ2-7 and V is TRBV27, with D perhaps matching TRBD2 (5 bases). The CDR3 covers 13 residues. With 6 bases removed from V and 0 bases from J, the gap between germline ends came to 9 bases. Germline V lookup: CDR1 MNHEY, CDR2 SMNVEV (reference sequence).

The V gene is TRBV28, the J gene TRBJ2-7; TRBD1 agrees at 9 bases. V dropped 7 bases and J dropped 6; count of bases not matched to a gene: 13. Germline lookup yields CDR1 MDHEN and CDR2 SYDVKM. CDR3 length: 15 amino acids. In DNA, the CDR3 is TGTGCCAGCAACCGCCTGAGACAGGGGGAACTCGAGCAGTACTTC. Encoded protein: CASNRLRQGELEQYF. Using reference TRBV28 and TRBJ2-7 for the parts outside the CDR3, the full variable domain is DVKVTQSSRYLVKRTGEKVFLECVQDMDHENMFWYRQDPGLGLRLIYFSYDVKMKEKGDIPEGYSVSREKKERFSLILESASTNQTSMYLCASNRLRQGELEQYFGPGTRLTVT.

The chain has TRBV6-1 and TRBJ2-2, with TRBD2 matching 7 bases. Germline CDR1 and CDR2: MNHNS and SASEGT. The V segment lost 9 bases and the J segment 3 bases; nucleotides outside the gene matches: 10. This CDR3 has 15 amino acids. CDR3 bases: TGTGCCAGTCTTTCCCGCGGGGGACACACCGGGGAGCTGTTTTTT. The encoded protein is CASLSRGGHTGELFF.

CDR3: CASSLTENTEAFF. DNA for the CDR3: TGTGCCAGCAGCTTAACAGAGAACACTGAAGCTTTCTTT. This chain links TRBV7-9 with TRBJ1-1; D is ambiguous. The CDR3 is made up of 13 amino acids. CDR1 is SEHNR, CDR2 FQNEAQ, per germline (reference sequence). V was trimmed by 2 bases and J by 1 base, leaving 5 bases between them.

This clone has only a few counts. The V and J genes are TRBV30 and TRBJ1-5; 8 bases map to TRBD1. The length of the CDR3 is 14 residues. The J segment lost 4 bases and the V segment lost 2 bases, leaving 4 bases of the junction unmatched. Germline CDR1 GTSNPN, CDR2 SVGIG (reference sequence). CDR3 DNA sequence: TGTGCCTGGAGTCCGGGACAGGTTAATCAGCCCCAGCATTTT. As protein: CAWSPGQVNQPQHF.

The chain employs TRBV2 and TRBJ2-3; no clear D gene. Germline values: CDR1 SNHLY, CDR2 FYNNEI. Trimming removed 11 bases from V and 2 bases from J, with 5 bases in between. The length of the CDR3 is 10 residues. As DNA, the CDR3 is TGTGCCCGCAACACAGATACGCAGTATTTT. Protein product: CARNTDTQYF.

The V call is TRBV29-1, the J call TRBJ1-3; possibly TRBD1 for D (5 bases). Trimming cost V 3 bases and J 0 bases, with 21 bases left between them. Looked up from germline, CDR1 is SQVTM and CDR2 is ANQGSEA. CDR3 length: 18 residues. CDR3 loop: CSVDLEEGARCSGNTIYF. DNA for the CDR3: TGCAGCGTTGATTTGGAGGAAGGGGCACGCTGCTCTGGAAACACCATATATTTT.

The CDR3 spells CASSLIGAGETQYF. Written as DNA, the CDR3 is TGTGCCAGCAGCTTAATTGGAGCGGGGGAGACCCAGTACTTC. The chain is built from TRBV7-9 and TRBJ2-5; 7 bases match TRBD2. This CDR3 is built from 14 residues. Germline V gene sequence: CDR1 SEHNR, CDR2 FQNEAQ (reference sequence). V was pared by 2 bases and J by 5 bases, with 5 bases of the junction left unmatched.

This chain connects TRBV2 to TRBJ2-2; 7 positions agree with TRBD2. V was pared by 6 bases and J by 5 bases, with 3 bases of the junction left unmatched. This CDR3 comprises 13 residues. Germline CDR1 is SNHLY and CDR2 is FYNNEI. CDR3 loop: CASRAGETGELFF. The CDR3 nucleotides are TGTGCCAGCAGGGCGGGAGAAACCGGGGAGCTGTTTTTT. Full variable domain (rest looked up from reference TRBV2 and TRBJ2-2): EPEVTQTPSHQVTQMGQEVILRCVPISNHLYFYWYRQILGQKVEFLVSFYNNEISEKSEIFDDQFSVERPDGSNFTLKIRSTKLEDSAMYFCASRAGETGELFFGEGSRLTVL.

The gene calls are TRBV5-4 and TRBJ1-2; no definite D call. This CDR3 is 14 amino acids long. V was clipped by 3 bases and J by 3 bases, with 12 bases between them. Germline V gene sequence: CDR1 SGHNT, CDR2 YYREEE (reference sequence). CDR3 sequence (DNA): TGTGCCAGCAGCTCGGTCCGGGAGGACTATGGCTACACCTTC. As protein: CASSSVREDYGYTF.

The V and J genes are TRBV12-5 and TRBJ2-5; perhaps TRBD2 as D (7 bases). The CDR3 extends over 13 amino acids. The V gene lost 6 bases and the J gene lost 3 bases, with 11 bases spanning the gap. Germline V gives CDR1 LGHNT, CDR2 FRNRAP. As DNA, the CDR3 is TGTGCTAGTGGGAAGGGGGGGGAAGAGACCCAGTACTTC. This codes for CASGKGGEETQYF.

This sequence joins TRBV13 and TRBJ1-1; D gene uncertain. CDR3 length: 15 residues. Trimming took 1 base from V and 1 from J, leaving 10 bases between them. Per the germline V gene, CDR1 is PRHDT and CDR2 is FYEKMQ (reference sequence). The CDR3 sequence: CASSLEGPPNTEAFF. Written as DNA, the CDR3 is TGTGCCAGCAGCTTAGAGGGTCCCCCGAACACTGAAGCTTTCTTT. Full variable domain (remainder filled in from reference TRBV13 and TRBJ1-1): AAGVIQSPRHLIKEKRETATLKCYPIPRHDTVYWYQQGPGQDPQFLISFYEKMQSDKGSIPDRFSAQQFSDYHSELNMSSLELGDSALYFCASSLEGPPNTEAFFGQGTRLTVV.

The chain links TRBV6-6 to TRBJ1-5, with 8 bases identical to TRBD1. In germline, CDR1 is MNHNY, CDR2 SVGAGI (reference sequence). V lost 7 bases to trimming and J lost 7 bases; unmatched junction nucleotides: 3. CDR3 size: 12 residues. CDR3 amino acids: CASKTGDQPQHF. DNA for the CDR3: TGTGCCAGCAAGACAGGGGACCAGCCCCAGCATTTT.

The CDR3 loop reads CASSQDSGGEQYF. CDR3 bases: TGCGCCAGCAGCCAAGATTCGGGTGGGGAGCAGTACTTC. The rearrangement links TRBV4-1 to TRBJ2-7, with D uncertain. The V gene's germline CDR1 is MGHRA and CDR2 YSYEKL. This CDR3 has 13 amino acids. Trimming stripped 0 bases from V and 7 bases from J, with 10 bases between.

This clone turned up a few times. This chain joins TRBV28 and TRBJ1-1; TRBD1 agrees at 7 bases. V lost 6 bases and J lost 4; bases outside the gene matches: 5. Germline V gives CDR1 MDHEN, CDR2 SYDVKM. The CDR3 sequence is 13 residues long. Written as DNA, the CDR3 is TGTGCCAGCAGAGGGACAGTAAGCACTGAAGCTTTCTTT. This gives the protein CASRGTVSTEAFF.

The chain uses TRBV7-3 and TRBJ2-3; 9 nucleotides match TRBD1. J was trimmed by 0 bases and V by 0 bases; bases with no gene match: 7. Germline values: CDR1 SGHTA, CDR2 FQGTGA. The CDR3 consists of 18 residues. CDR3 sequence: CASSLTRGQGTSTDTQYF. DNA for the CDR3: TGTGCCAGCAGCTTAACTCGAGGACAGGGGACTAGCACAGATACGCAGTATTTT.

The rearrangement uses TRBV9 and TRBJ2-3; 11 nucleotides match TRBD2. From germline, CDR1 is SGDLS and CDR2 YYNGEE. Trimming cost V 5 bases and J 4 bases; bases outside gene matches: 18. This CDR3 has 19 residues. The chain's CDR3 is CASSSASPYSGLAADTQYF. The CDR3, as DNA: TGTGCCAGCAGTTCCGCCTCCCCATACTCGGGACTAGCGGCAGATACGCAGTATTTT. The whole variable domain, filled in from reference TRBV9 and TRBJ2-3, reads DSGVTQTPKHLITATGQRVTLRCSPRSGDLSVYWYQQSLDQGLQFLIQYYNGEERAKGNILERFSAQQFPDLHSELNLSSLELGDSALYFCASSSASPYSGLAADTQYFGPGTRLTVL.

The CDR3 nucleotides are TGTGCCAGCAGTTACAGTCGGGACTCCTACGAGCAGTACTTC. This encodes CASSYSRDSYEQYF. The gene calls are TRBV6-6 and TRBJ2-7; a weak D match, TRBD2 (5 bases). The CDR3 loop spans 14 amino acids. Germline CDR1 MNHNY, CDR2 SVGAGI (reference sequence). V lost 2 bases to trimming and J lost 0 bases, with 8 bases between them.

The CDR3 region has the DNA TGTGCCAGCAGCCGGACCCCCGACAGGGACAACGAGCAGTACTTC. This codes for CASSRTPDRDNEQYF. V and J are TRBV7-9 and TRBJ2-7; 7 bases are shared with TRBD1. This CDR3 comprises 15 residues. V gave up 5 bases and J gave up 5 bases; unmatched junction bases: 12. The germline CDR1 and CDR2 sequences are SEHNR and FQNEAQ (reference sequence).

The chain couples TRBV7-9 to TRBJ2-1; D ambiguous. The CDR3 runs 12 residues. Germline loops: CDR1 SEHNR, CDR2 FQNEAQ (reference sequence). V lost 7 bases and J 8 bases, leaving 12 bases between the germline ends. CDR3 region: CASTAESDEQFF. CDR3 DNA: TGTGCCAGCACGGCAGAGAGCGATGAGCAGTTCTTC.

The chain recombines TRBV13 with TRBJ2-7; D is possibly TRBD2 (6 bases). V lost 3 bases to trimming and J lost 6 bases, with 12 bases between them. This CDR3 region has 13 residues. Germline V lookup: CDR1 PRHDT, CDR2 FYEKMQ (reference sequence). The CDR3 here is CASSFRLEGEQYF. In DNA, the CDR3 is TGTGCCAGCAGCTTCCGACTAGAGGGCGAGCAGTACTTC. Using reference TRBV13 and TRBJ2-7 for the parts outside the CDR3, the full variable domain is AAGVIQSPRHLIKEKRETATLKCYPIPRHDTVYWYQQGPGQDPQFLISFYEKMQSDKGSIPDRFSAQQFSDYHSELNMSSLELGDSALYFCASSFRLEGEQYFGPGTRLTVT.

The chain uses TRBV5-1 and TRBJ2-7; TRBD2 matches at 9 bases. Germline assignment: CDR1 SGHRS and CDR2 YFSETQ. The CDR3 runs 14 residues. Unmatched junction bases numbered 12, after V lost 7 bases and J lost 7 bases. The chain's CDR3 is CASFRSSGSGEQYF. In DNA form, the CDR3 reads TGCGCCAGCTTCAGGAGTAGCGGGAGTGGAGAGCAGTACTTC. Full variable domain (missing parts from reference TRBV5-1 and TRBJ2-7): KAGVTQTPRYLIKTRGQQVTLSCSPISGHRSVSWYQQTPGQGLQFLFEYFSETQRNKGNFPGRFSGRQFSNSRSEMNVSTLELGDSALYLCASFRSSGSGEQYFGPGTRLTVT.

This chain connects TRBV4-1 to TRBJ2-5, with 9 bases matching TRBD2. The J call may be incorrect, as the DNA end agrees better with TRBJ2-7. Germline loops: CDR1 MGHRA, CDR2 YSYEKL. The CDR3 is 16 amino acids. The CDR3: CASSQDRAGGSYEQYF. The CDR3 DNA follows: TGCGCCAGCAGCCAAGATCGAGCGGGAGGCTCCTACGAGCAGTACTTC.

This sequence joins TRBV5-6 and TRBJ2-7, with TRBD2 as a possible D gene (6 bases). CDR1 is SGHDT and CDR2 is YYEEEE in the germline V gene. V was shortened by 3 bases and J by 0 bases, with 10 bases between the two germline ends. This CDR3 has 14 residues. CDR3 DNA sequence: TGTGCCAGCAGCTCGAGCGGGTACTCCTACGAGCAGTACTTC. Translated: CASSSSGYSYEQYF.